A single T cell receptor beta chain is shown here with its context. The source of the sample is a study of shared clonotypes between healthy human individuals. TCRdb's copy holds only in-frame clones and misses some; the assay was immunoSEQ multiplex PCR. The table includes some 1 million clones, around 74% detected once. With 0 bases clipped from V and 4 bases from J, the junction kept 5 bases outside the gene matches. Germline V CDR1 and CDR2: MNHEY, SVGAGI. CDR3 length: 15 residues. The TCR was taken from a man between 18 and 35 years old in good health. The sequenced sample was memory CD4+ T cells sorted from blood. The subset was: CD45RA-negative fraction. The chain is built from TRBV6-5 and TRBJ2-7; 8 nucleotides agree with TRBD1. As DNA, the CDR3 is TGTGCCAGCAGTTACTCGATAGGACAGGGATACGAGCAGTACTTC. Translating gives CASSYSIGQGYEQYF.